This TCR beta chain was documented in a study of beta chain features in type 1 diabetes. Study-level background: Sorted cell examination encompassed about 110,000,000 cells across all samples. Study conclusions and caveats: Any PCR bias toward short templates would affect both groups alike. High TCR expression in some cells could lead to their over-representation in cDNA sequencing.

The investigators reverse transcribed all of the isolated RNA, so they sequenced expressed TCRB transcripts. The assay was immunoSEQ multiplex PCR, and TCRdb's table has in-frame clones only and misses some. The sample includes 250,000 or so clones, 27% of them seen just once. The germline gives CDR1 SGHAT, CDR2 FQDESV (reference sequence). CDR3 size: 15 residues. With 5 bases removed from V and 1 base from J, the gap between germline ends came to 14 bases. As for this clone: No antigen is known for it.

The material sequenced was central memory CD4+ T cells from blood. The clonotype originates from a man aged 25 to 40 in good health. The chain couples TRBV11-1 to TRBJ2-5; D may be TRBD1 or TRBD2 (5 bases each). For the CDR3, the DNA is TGTGCCAGCAGCCCCCAGGTCGGGGCCCAAGAGACCCAGTACTTC. Translating gives CASSPQVGAQETQYF.